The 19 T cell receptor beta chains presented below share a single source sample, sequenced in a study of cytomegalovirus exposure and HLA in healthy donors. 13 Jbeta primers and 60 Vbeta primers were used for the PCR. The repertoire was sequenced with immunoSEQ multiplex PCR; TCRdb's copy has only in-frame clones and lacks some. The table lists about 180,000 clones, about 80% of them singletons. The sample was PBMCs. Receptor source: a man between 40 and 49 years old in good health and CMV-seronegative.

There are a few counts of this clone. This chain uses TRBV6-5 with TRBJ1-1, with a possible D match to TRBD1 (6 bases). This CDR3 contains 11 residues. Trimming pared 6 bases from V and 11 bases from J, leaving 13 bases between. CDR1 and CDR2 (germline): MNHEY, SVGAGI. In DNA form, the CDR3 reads TGTGCCAGCAGGATACAGGGTTGGGCTTTCTTT. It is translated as CASRIQGWAFF.

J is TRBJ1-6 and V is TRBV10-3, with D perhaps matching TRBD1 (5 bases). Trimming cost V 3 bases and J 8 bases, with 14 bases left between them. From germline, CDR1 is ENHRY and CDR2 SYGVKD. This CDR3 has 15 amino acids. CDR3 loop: CAISDDRTSDSPLHF. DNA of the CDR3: TGTGCCATCAGTGACGACCGGACATCCGATTCACCCCTCCACTTT.

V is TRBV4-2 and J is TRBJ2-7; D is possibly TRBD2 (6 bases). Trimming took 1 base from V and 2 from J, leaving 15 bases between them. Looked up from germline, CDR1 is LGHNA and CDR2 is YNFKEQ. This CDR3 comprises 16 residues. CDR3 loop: CASSQVGGDGPYEQYF. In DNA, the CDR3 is TGTGCCAGCAGCCAAGTAGGAGGGGACGGCCCCTACGAGCAGTACTTC.

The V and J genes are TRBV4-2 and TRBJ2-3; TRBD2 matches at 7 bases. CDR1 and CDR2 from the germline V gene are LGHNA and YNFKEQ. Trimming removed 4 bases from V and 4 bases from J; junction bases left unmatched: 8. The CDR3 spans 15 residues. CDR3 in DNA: TGTGCCAGCAGCCCCGAGACTAGCAGTCCAGATACGCAGTATTTT. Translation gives CASSPETSSPDTQYF.

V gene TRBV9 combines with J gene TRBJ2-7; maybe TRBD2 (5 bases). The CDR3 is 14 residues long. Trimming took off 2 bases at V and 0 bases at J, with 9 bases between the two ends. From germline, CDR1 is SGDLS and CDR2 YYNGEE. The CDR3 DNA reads TGTGCCAGCAGCGTCGACGGGAACTCCTACGAGCAGTACTTC. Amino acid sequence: CASSVDGNSYEQYF.

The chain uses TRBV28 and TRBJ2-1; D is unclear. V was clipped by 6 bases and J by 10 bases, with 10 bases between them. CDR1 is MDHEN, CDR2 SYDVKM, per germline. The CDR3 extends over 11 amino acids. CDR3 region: CASSYVWEQFF. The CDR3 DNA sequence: TGTGCCAGCAGCTACGTATGGGAGCAGTTCTTC.

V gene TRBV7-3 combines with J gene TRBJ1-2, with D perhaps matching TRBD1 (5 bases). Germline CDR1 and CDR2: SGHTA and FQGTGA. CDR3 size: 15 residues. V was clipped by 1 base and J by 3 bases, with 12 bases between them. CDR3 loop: CASSLMGGGDYGYTF. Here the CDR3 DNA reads TGTGCCAGCAGCTTAATGGGGGGGGGAGACTATGGCTACACCTTC.

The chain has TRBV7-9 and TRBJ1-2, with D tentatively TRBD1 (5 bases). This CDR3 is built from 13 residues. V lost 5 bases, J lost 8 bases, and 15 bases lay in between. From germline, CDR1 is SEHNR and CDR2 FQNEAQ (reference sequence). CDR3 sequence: CASSPDRSRGYTF. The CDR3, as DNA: TGTGCCAGCAGCCCCGACAGATCGAGAGGCTACACCTTC.

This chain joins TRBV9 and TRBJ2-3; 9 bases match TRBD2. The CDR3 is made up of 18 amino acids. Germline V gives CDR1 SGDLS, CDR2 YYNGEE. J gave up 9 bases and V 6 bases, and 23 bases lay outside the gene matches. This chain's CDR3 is CASIGKTSGVSGPKTQYF. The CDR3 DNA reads TGTGCCAGCATAGGCAAGACTAGCGGCGTTTCAGGCCCTAAAACGCAGTATTTT.

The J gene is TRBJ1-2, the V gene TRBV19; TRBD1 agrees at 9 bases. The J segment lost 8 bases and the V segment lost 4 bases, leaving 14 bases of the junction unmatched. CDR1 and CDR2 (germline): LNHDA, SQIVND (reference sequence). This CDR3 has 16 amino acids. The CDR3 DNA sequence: TGTGCCAGTAGTACCGCCGGGACAGGGCCCCTAACGGGCTACACCTTC. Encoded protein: CASSTAGTGPLTGYTF.

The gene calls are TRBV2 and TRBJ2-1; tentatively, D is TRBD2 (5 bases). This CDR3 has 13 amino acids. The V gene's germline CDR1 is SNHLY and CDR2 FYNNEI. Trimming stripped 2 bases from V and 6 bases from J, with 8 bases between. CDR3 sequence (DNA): TGTGCCAGCAGTGAATCGGAGGCCAATGAGCAGTTCTTC. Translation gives CASSESEANEQFF.

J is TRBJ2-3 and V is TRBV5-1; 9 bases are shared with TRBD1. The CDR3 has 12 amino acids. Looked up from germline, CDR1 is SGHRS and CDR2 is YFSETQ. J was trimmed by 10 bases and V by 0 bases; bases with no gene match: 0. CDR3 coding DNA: TGCGCCAGCAGCTTGGGACAGGGGGCGCAGTATTTT. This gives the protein CASSLGQGAQYF.

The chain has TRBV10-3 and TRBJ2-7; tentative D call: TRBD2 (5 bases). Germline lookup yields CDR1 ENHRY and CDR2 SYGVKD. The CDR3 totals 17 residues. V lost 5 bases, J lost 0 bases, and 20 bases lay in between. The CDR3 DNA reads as TGTGCCATCAGTAAAGGAATGGGCGGGTACTCCTCCTACGAGCAGTACTTC. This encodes CAISKGMGGYSSYEQYF.

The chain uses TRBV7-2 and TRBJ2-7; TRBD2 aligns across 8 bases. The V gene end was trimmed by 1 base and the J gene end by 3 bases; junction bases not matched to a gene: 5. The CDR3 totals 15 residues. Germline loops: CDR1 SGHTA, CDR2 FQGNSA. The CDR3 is CASSLEPTSGYEQYF. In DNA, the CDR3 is TGTGCCAGCAGCTTAGAACCAACTAGCGGCTACGAGCAGTACTTC. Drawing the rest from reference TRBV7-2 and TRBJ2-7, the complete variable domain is GAGVSQSPSNKVTEKGKDVELRCDPISGHTALYWYRQSLGQGLEFLIYFQGNSAPDKSGLPSDRFSAERTGGSVSTLTIQRTQQEDSAVYLCASSLEPTSGYEQYFGPGTRLTVT.

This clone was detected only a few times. The CDR3 is CSVEGGQGDYEQYF. The CDR3 nucleotides read TGCAGCGTTGAGGGGGGACAGGGGGACTACGAGCAGTACTTC. The genes are TRBV29-1 and TRBJ2-7; 11 nucleotides match TRBD1. Germline values: CDR1 SQVTM, CDR2 ANQGSEA. The trim removed 3 bases at V and 3 bases at J, leaving 4 bases unmatched. This CDR3 comprises 14 residues.

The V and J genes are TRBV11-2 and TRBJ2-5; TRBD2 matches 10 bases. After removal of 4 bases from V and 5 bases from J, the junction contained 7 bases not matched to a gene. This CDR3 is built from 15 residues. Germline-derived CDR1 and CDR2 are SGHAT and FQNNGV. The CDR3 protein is CASSSSGSWGETQYF. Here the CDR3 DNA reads TGTGCCAGCAGCTCTAGCGGGAGTTGGGGTGAGACCCAGTACTTC.

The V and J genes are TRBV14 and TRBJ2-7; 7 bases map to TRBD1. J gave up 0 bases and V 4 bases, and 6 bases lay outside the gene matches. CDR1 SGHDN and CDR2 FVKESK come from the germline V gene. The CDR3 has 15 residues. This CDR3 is CASSPRQGPSYEQYF. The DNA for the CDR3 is TGTGCCAGCAGCCCAAGACAGGGCCCCTCCTACGAGCAGTACTTC.

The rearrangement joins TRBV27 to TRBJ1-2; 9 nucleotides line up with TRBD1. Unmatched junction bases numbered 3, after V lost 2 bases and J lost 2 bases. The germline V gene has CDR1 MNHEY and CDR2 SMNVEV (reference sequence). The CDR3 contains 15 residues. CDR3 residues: CASSLRGQGNYGYTF. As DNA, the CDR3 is TGTGCCAGCAGTTTACGGGGACAGGGAAACTATGGCTACACCTTC.

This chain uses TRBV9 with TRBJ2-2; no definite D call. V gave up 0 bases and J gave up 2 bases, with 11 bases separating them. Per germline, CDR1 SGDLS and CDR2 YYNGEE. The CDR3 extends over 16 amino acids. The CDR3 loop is CASSVGYLRNTGELFF. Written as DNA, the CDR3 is TGTGCCAGCAGCGTAGGTTACTTACGTAACACCGGGGAGCTGTTTTTT. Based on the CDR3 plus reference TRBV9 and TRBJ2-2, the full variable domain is DSGVTQTPKHLITATGQRVTLRCSPRSGDLSVYWYQQSLDQGLQFLIQYYNGEERAKGNILERFSAQQFPDLHSELNLSSLELGDSALYFCASSVGYLRNTGELFFGEGSRLTVL.